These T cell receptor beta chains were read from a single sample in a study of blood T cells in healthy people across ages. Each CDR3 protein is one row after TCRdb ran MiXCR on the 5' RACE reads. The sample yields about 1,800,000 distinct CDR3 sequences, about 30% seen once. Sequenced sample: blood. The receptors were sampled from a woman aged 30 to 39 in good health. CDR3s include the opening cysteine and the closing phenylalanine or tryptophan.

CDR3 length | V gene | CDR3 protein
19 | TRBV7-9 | CASSGPTHREPTTNEKLFF
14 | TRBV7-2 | CVSSLDPEVDTQYF
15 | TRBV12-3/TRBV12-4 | CASSLEAGTLTGYTF
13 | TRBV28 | CASRGGAVYEQYF
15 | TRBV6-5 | CASSGVRWGYNEQFF
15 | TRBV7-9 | CASSHTSGGAWEQFF
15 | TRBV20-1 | CSARDSDRGLETQYF
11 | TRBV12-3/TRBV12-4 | CASSVLNTQYF
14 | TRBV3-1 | CASSPTRTGDTQYF
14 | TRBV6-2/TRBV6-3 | CASSSSGLRRGYTF
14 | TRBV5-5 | CASSLGGGSYGQYF
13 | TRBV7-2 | CASSNGLAGTQYF
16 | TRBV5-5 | CASSLGPGAGTYGYTF
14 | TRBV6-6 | CASSWTGVYNEQYF
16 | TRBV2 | CASSESRGAYTGELFF
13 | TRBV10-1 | CASSERDHGELFF
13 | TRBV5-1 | CASSQGRLYGYTF
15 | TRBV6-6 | CASSYQRGSHSEQFF
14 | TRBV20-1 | CSARVDRNPYEQYF
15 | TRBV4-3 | CASSQEWPSNQPQHF
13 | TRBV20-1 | CSASSPSGNTIYF
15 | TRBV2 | CASSCERGSTDTQYF
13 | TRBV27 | CATKRGANSPLHF
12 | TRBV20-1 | CSARDQGPSQHF
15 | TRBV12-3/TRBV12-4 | CASTLEQGPYNEQYF
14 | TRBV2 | CAGQVAGGSYEQYF
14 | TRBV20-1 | CSARGLAGGAEQYF
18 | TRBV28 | CASSPPYYGRVNTGELFF
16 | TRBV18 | CASSPRQVGMSAEAFF
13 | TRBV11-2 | CASSFEEQETQYF
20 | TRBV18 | CASSPTAPLGLAGVSSEQYF